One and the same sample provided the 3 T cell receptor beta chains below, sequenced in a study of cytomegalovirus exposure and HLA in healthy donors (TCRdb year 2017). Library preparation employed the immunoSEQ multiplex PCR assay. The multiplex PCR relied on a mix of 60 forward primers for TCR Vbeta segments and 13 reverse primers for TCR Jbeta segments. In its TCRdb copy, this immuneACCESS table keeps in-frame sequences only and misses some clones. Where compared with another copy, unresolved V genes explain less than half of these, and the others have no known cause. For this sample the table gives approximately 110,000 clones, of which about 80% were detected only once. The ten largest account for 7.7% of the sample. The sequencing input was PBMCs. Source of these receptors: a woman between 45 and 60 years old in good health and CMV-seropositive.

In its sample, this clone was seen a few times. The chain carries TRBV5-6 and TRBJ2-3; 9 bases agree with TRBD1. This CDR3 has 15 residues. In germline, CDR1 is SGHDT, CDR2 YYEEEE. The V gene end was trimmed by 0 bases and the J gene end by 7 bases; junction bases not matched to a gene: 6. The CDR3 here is CASSLEGTGWNTQYF. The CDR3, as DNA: TGTGCCAGCAGCTTGGAGGGGACAGGGTGGAATACGCAGTATTTT.

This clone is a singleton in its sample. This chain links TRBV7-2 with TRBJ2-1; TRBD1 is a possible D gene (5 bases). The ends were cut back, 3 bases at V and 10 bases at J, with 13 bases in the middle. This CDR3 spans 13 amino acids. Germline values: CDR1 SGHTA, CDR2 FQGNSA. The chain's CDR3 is CASSLGPQNEQFF. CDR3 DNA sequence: TGTGCCAGCAGCTTGGGGCCCCAGAACGAGCAGTTCTTC.

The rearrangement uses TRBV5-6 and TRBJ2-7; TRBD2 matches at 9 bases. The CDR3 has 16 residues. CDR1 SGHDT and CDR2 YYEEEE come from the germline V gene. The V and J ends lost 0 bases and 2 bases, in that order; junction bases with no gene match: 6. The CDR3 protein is CASSLAWASGTYEQYF. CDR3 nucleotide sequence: TGTGCCAGCAGCTTGGCTTGGGCTAGCGGGACCTACGAGCAGTACTTC.